This T cell receptor beta chain was identified during a study of blood T cell repertoires in COVID-19. Turning to the study itself: T cells, B-cell-depleted T cells, or PBMCs supplied cDNA or gDNA.

Generated by immunoSEQ multiplex PCR, the TCRdb table keeps only in-frame clones and is missing some. Here the sample spans approximately 300,000 clones, more than 90% being singletons. The participants were between roughly 18 and 100 years old and came from some 23 US areas. CDR1 and CDR2 from the germline V gene are GTSNPN and SVGIG (reference sequence). The CDR3 has 17 amino acids. V shed 5 bases and J shed 0 bases, with 23 bases lying between them. The receptor was isolated from a woman under 40 who had been exposed to COVID-19. The chain is built from TRBV30 and TRBJ2-7, with D tentatively TRBD2 (5 bases). Sequenced input: PBMCs or T cells enriched from blood (not recorded which). CDR3 DNA: TGTGCCTGGGCTACTAGACGCCTTCTACCGAGCTCCTACGAGCAGTACTTC. Its protein product is CAWATRRLLPSSYEQYF.